Listed below are T cell receptor beta chains from one sample, sequenced in a study of T cell responses to AZD1222 COVID-19 vaccine. Data came from immunoSEQ multiplex PCR; TCRdb stores just in-frame clones and leaves some out. The table lists 130,000 to 150,000 clones, under 95% of them singletons. This specimen was peripheral blood, taken on day 0 of AZD1222 vaccination. Receptors originate from an adult in good health. The CDR3 runs from the conserved cysteine through the conserved F or W.

v_gene: TRBV20-1; CDR3aa: CSASRGAASYNEQFF
v_gene: TRBV5-8; CDR3aa: CASSLKRGGLDEQFF
v_gene: TRBV27; CDR3aa: CASRWGPSYNSPLHF
v_gene: TRBV4-1; CDR3aa: CASSQDPRSGNTIYF
v_gene: TRBV12-3/TRBV12-4; CDR3aa: CASSWGGETQYF
v_gene: TRBV6-5; CDR3aa: CASTQEGNTGELFF
v_gene: TRBV5-8; CDR3aa: CASSPRVVSNQPQHF
v_gene: TRBV4-1; CDR3aa: CASSQGQGDYEQYF
v_gene: TRBV7-9; CDR3aa: CASSPQDRVGTGELFF
v_gene: TRBV10-1; CDR3aa: CASRPDSPNEKLFF
v_gene: TRBV3-1/TRBV3-2; CDR3aa: CASSQDGTGGYTF
v_gene: TRBV2; CDR3aa: CASSPTSGPYDKNEKLFF
v_gene: TRBV15; CDR3aa: CATSRGDRGLYEQYF
v_gene: TRBV6-2/TRBV6-3; CDR3aa: CASSSRGPTETQYF
v_gene: TRBV6-6; CDR3aa: CASRRITESPLHF
v_gene: TRBV29-1; CDR3aa: CSVRFASNSPLHF
v_gene: TRBV5-5; CDR3aa: CASSLWGNSGNTIYF
v_gene: TRBV7-9; CDR3aa: CASSLQGANYGYTF
v_gene: TRBV9; CDR3aa: CASSVDGGGSYNSPLHF
v_gene: TRBV18; CDR3aa: CASSLENTEAFF
v_gene: TRBV12-3/TRBV12-4; CDR3aa: CATAPGGNYGYTF
v_gene: TRBV4-1; CDR3aa: CASSQVLAGTPKVEQFF
v_gene: TRBV5-1; CDR3aa: CASSSQPATATNEKLFF
v_gene: TRBV5-1; CDR3aa: CASNSGQATSTDTQYF
v_gene: TRBV6-5; CDR3aa: CASSYRSEAFF
v_gene: TRBV14; CDR3aa: CASSQAYYGYTF
v_gene: TRBV7-2; CDR3aa: CASSLDPRGTEAFF
v_gene: TRBV4-1; CDR3aa: CASSPQENEQFF
v_gene: TRBV7-2; CDR3aa: CASSLGGRETQYF
v_gene: TRBV7-9; CDR3aa: CASSYNEQFF
v_gene: TRBV10-1; CDR3aa: CASKPGTEDYEQYF
v_gene: TRBV4-3; CDR3aa: CASSQGDNLSGNTIYF
v_gene: TRBV4-1; CDR3aa: CASSQDTGLALLEQYF
v_gene: TRBV7-9; CDR3aa: CASSFMGRDAYEQYF
v_gene: TRBV7-2; CDR3aa: CASSPIRTRHGELFF
v_gene: TRBV21-1; CDR3aa: CASSKAVVWGSDEQFF
v_gene: TRBV29-1; CDR3aa: CSGWTSLGEQYF
v_gene: TRBV4-2; CDR3aa: CASSQEGGNSPLHF
v_gene: TRBV4-1; CDR3aa: CASSQDWLGEQYF
v_gene: TRBV27; CDR3aa: CASSLSIQGSEQYF
v_gene: TRBV5-6; CDR3aa: CASSPRGSLYNEQFF
v_gene: TRBV6-5; CDR3aa: CASSYFHQGQAFF
v_gene: TRBV19; CDR3aa: CATKTRGDQPQHF
v_gene: TRBV6-2/TRBV6-3; CDR3aa: CASSYTSGSGEQYF
v_gene: TRBV28; CDR3aa: CASMTRQRGSGNTIYF
v_gene: TRBV6-2/TRBV6-3; CDR3aa: CASSYIRDYGYTF
v_gene: TRBV6-5; CDR3aa: CASSYTLGQGPEAFF
v_gene: TRBV12-3/TRBV12-4; CDR3aa: CATRGTGLYGYTF
v_gene: TRBV9; CDR3aa: CASSVARTGGLRYNEQFF
v_gene: TRBV18; CDR3aa: CASSPPGQGENTIYF
v_gene: TRBV11-2; CDR3aa: CASSLDLGLAGNF
v_gene: TRBV3-1/TRBV3-2; CDR3aa: CASSQVRGDRGSYEQYF
v_gene: TRBV19; CDR3aa: CASSNGADQQFF
v_gene: TRBV6-6; CDR3aa: CASSNPGSRQPQHF
v_gene: TRBV7-6; CDR3aa: CASSLRSGGTGSGNTIYF
v_gene: TRBV5-1; CDR3aa: CASSGGTSGNTIYF
v_gene: TRBV19; CDR3aa: CASRDRGYEQYF